This T cell receptor beta chain is drawn from a study of OX40 agonist ivuxolimab in advanced cancers. Study in general: Patients received intravenous ivuxolimab every 2 weeks at 0.01 to 10 mg/kg. Overall study results and limits: The study did not work out the antigen specificity of the expanded peripheral T cells. The mean number of expanded clones was higher in CD8+ T cells than in CD4+.

Here immunoSEQ multiplex PCR was the method, and the copy in TCRdb shows in-frame clones only, minus some. The data show about 30,000 clones, roughly four fifths seen once. Note on this clone: Its antigen is unidentified.

The CDR3 runs to 15 residues. V gave up 6 bases and J gave up 0 bases, with 12 bases separating them. Looked up from germline, CDR1 is MNHEY and CDR2 is SVGAGI. Patients were ruled out by autoimmune disease history or systemic immunosuppression. The sequences come from CD4+ or CD8+ T cells sorted from blood, collected in a trial of the OX40 agonist ivuxolimab. The receptor comes from an adult with an advanced solid tumor such as melanoma, head and neck, liver or kidney cancer. The chain links TRBV6-5 to TRBJ1-5; no firm D call. As DNA, the CDR3 is TGTGCCAGCAGGCCCTGGCCAAATAGCAATCAGCCCCAGCATTTT. It is translated as CASRPWPNSNQPQHF.